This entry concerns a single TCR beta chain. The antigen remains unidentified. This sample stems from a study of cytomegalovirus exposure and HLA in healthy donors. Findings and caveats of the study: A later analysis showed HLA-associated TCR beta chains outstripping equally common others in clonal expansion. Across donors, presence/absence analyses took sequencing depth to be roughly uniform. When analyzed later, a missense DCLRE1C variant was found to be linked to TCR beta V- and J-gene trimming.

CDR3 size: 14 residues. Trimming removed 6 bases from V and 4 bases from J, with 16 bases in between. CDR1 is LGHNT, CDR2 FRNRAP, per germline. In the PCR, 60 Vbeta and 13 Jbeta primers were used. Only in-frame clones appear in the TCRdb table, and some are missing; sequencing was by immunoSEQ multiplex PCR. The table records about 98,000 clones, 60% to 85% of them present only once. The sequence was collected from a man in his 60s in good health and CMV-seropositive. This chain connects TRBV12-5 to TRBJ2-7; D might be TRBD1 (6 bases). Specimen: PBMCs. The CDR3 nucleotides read TGTGCTAGTGGAACAGGGAGTCGGACTTACGAGCAGTACTTC. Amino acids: CASGTGSRTYEQYF. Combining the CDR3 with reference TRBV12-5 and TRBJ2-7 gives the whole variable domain DARVTQTPRHKVTEMGQEVTMRCQPILGHNTVFWYRQTMMQGLELLAYFRNRAPLDDSGMPKDRFSAEMPDATLATLKIQPSEPRDSAVYFCASGTGSRTYEQYFGPGTRLTVT.